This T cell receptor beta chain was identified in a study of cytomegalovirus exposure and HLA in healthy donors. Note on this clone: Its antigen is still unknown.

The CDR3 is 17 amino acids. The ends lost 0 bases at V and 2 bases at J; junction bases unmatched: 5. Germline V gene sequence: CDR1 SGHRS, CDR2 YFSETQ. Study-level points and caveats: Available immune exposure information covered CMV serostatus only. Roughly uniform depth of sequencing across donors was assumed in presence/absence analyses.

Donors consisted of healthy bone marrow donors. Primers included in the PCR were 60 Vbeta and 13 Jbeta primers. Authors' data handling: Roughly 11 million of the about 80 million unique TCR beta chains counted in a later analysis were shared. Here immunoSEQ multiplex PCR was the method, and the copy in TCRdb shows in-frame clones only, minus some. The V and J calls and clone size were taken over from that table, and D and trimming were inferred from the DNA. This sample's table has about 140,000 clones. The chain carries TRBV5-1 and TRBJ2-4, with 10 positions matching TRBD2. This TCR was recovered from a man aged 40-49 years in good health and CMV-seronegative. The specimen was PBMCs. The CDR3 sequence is CASSLVASGGPKNIQYF. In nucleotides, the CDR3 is TGCGCCAGCAGCTTGGTGGCTAGCGGGGGCCCCAAAAACATTCAGTACTTC.